Following are 25 T cell receptor beta chains from one sample sequenced in a study of Graves' ophthalmopathy and Graves' hyperthyroidism. CDR3 regions of TCR beta were amplified from RNA transcripts. In the first round, RT-PCR was carried out with HTBI primers, and a multiplex PCR formed the second round. Each CDR3 protein gets one entry after TCRdb re-called the multiplex PCR reads with MiXCR. This sample has 650,000 to 800,000 distinct CDR3 sequences, with under 50% found just once. Sequenced sample: peripheral blood. Every receptor here comes from an adult man with Graves' ophthalmopathy.

This clonotype came up many times. V usage is TRBV7-2 and J usage is TRBJ1-2; weak D call: TRBD1 (5 bases). The CDR3 spans 14 residues. Germline V gene data show CDR1 as SGHTA and CDR2 as FQGNSA. V was shortened by 0 bases and J by 3 bases, with 8 bases between the two germline ends. Written as DNA, the CDR3 is TGTGCCAGCAGCTTAGCGATAGGGGACTATGGCTACACCTTC. Its translation is CASSLAIGDYGYTF.

The chain recombines TRBV12-3 or TRBV12-4 with TRBJ2-2; D gene uncertain. This CDR3 contains 15 residues. The V and J ends lost 5 bases and 0 bases respectively, with 10 bases between them. CDR3 residues: CASSPTAPNTGELFF. The CDR3 DNA reads as TGTGCCAGCAGTCCCACCGCCCCGAACACCGGGGAGCTGTTTTTT.

This clonotype was counted at least ten times. At one end, the junction sequence differs from germline, possibly due to a read error. This chain's CDR3 is CAINEEGGLTGELFF. The DNA for the CDR3 is TGTGCCATCAATGAGGAGGGGGGGCTCACCGGGGAGCTGTTTTTT. The chain couples TRBV10-3 to TRBJ2-2; a possible D gene is TRBD2 (7 bases). Per the germline V gene, CDR1 is ENHRY and CDR2 is SYGVKD. The CDR3 is made up of 15 amino acids.

This clonotype was counted many times. The chain joins TRBV3-1 to TRBJ2-7; D not certain. Germline CDR1 is LGHDT and CDR2 is YNNKEL (reference sequence). Between the trimmed V and J ends, which lost 0 bases and 1 base, there was a span of 7 bases. The length of the CDR3 is 14 residues. CDR3 sequence (DNA): TGTGCCAGCAGCCAAGATATCGGGTCCTACGAGCAGTACTTC. Amino acid sequence: CASSQDIGSYEQYF.

The sample holds a few counts of this clonotype. The chain uses TRBV4-1 and TRBJ1-2, with D maybe TRBD1 (5 bases). The CDR3 has 16 amino acids. The germline V gene encodes CDR1 MGHRA and CDR2 YSYEKL. V lost 0 bases, J lost 0 bases, and 11 bases lay in between. The chain's CDR3 is CASSQDDSPTNYGYTF. CDR3 nucleotide sequence: TGCGCCAGCAGCCAAGATGACAGTCCTACTAACTATGGCTACACCTTC.

In its sample, this clonotype was seen a few times. A junction end diverges from the germline sequence, so it may reflect a read error. This chain's CDR3 is CASSEITGRNYEQYF. The CDR3 DNA reads TGTGCCAGCAGTGAAATCACAGGGAGAAACTACGAGCAGTACTTC. The V call is TRBV10-3, the J call TRBJ2-7; D is possibly TRBD1 (6 bases). From germline, CDR1 is ENHRY and CDR2 SYGVKD. This CDR3 contains 15 residues.

The chain links TRBV29-1 to TRBJ1-2; 8 positions agree with TRBD1. The V gene end was trimmed by 6 bases and the J gene end by 2 bases; junction bases not matched to a gene: 5. The length of the CDR3 is 13 residues. Germline CDR1 SQVTM, CDR2 ANQGSEA. The CDR3 nucleotides read TGCAGCGTATGGGACAGGACGAACTATGGCTACACCTTC. Its protein is CSVWDRTNYGYTF. The whole variable domain, remainder taken from reference TRBV29-1 and TRBJ1-2, is SAVISQKPSRDICQRGTSLTIQCQVDSQVTMMFWYRQQPGQSLTLIATANQGSEATYESGFVIDKFPISRPNLTFSTLTVSNMSPEDSSIYLCSVWDRTNYGYTFGSGTRLTVV.

This clonotype was recorded a few times. Germline is not matched at one junction end, which may reflect a read error. This sequence joins TRBV10-3 and TRBJ2-7, with 9 bases fitting TRBD1. Germline V CDR1 and CDR2: ENHRY, SYGVKD. The CDR3 has 16 amino acids. The chain's CDR3 is CASSEGSGQGSYEQYF. DNA for the CDR3: TGTGCCAGCAGTGAAGGGTCGGGACAGGGATCCTACGAGCAGTACTTC.

The chain carries TRBV7-2 and TRBJ1-5; 11 nucleotides line up with TRBD1. J was trimmed by 4 bases and V by 6 bases; bases with no gene match: 8. The CDR3 length is 16 residues. CDR1 is SGHTA and CDR2 is FQGNSA in the germline V gene. The CDR3 DNA is TGTGCCAGCAGTTATACCGGGACAGGGGGGAATCAGCCCCAGCATTTT. This codes for CASSYTGTGGNQPQHF.

The V call is TRBV6-5, the J call TRBJ1-5; no reliable D call. CDR3 length equals 13 residues. Germline V gene lookup returns CDR1 MNHEY and CDR2 SVGAGI. The ends were cut back, 5 bases at V and 4 bases at J, with 9 bases in the middle. The chain's CDR3 is CASSTQRNQPQHF. The CDR3 nucleotides are TGTGCCAGCAGTACCCAGAGAAATCAGCCCCAGCATTTT.

This rearrangement joins TRBV20-1 to TRBJ1-1; a weak D match, TRBD1 (5 bases). V shed 5 bases and J shed 10 bases, with 14 bases lying between them. The V gene's germline CDR1 is DFQATT and CDR2 SNEGSKA (reference sequence). The CDR3 runs 11 residues. For the CDR3, the DNA is TGCAGTGCTCAAACGGGGGGGAGAGCTTTCTTT. Its protein product is CSAQTGGRAFF.

This clonotype has more than one count but fewer than ten. This chain uses TRBV9 with TRBJ2-2; D remains unclear. Germline lookup yields CDR1 SGDLS and CDR2 YYNGEE. CDR3 length: 15 amino acids. V was clipped by 5 bases and J by 2 bases, with 13 bases between them. The CDR3 protein is CASRSEVVNTGELFF. The CDR3 coding sequence is TGTGCCAGCAGATCAGAGGTAGTAAACACCGGGGAGCTGTTTTTT.

The V gene is TRBV7-2, the J gene TRBJ2-7, with 10 positions matching TRBD1. V gave up 3 bases and J gave up 4 bases; unmatched junction bases: 9. Germline V gene data show CDR1 as SGHTA and CDR2 as FQGNSA. CDR3 length: 16 residues. The DNA of the CDR3 is TGTGCCAGCAGCTTCAGTCCGGGACAGGGGAGTTACGAGCAGTACTTC. As protein: CASSFSPGQGSYEQYF.

The chain couples TRBV19 to TRBJ2-5; tentative D call: TRBD1 (6 bases). Germline-derived CDR1 and CDR2 are LNHDA and SQIVND (reference sequence). The CDR3 length is 14 residues. Trimming removed 4 bases at V and 5 bases at J, with 14 bases between. DNA for the CDR3: TGTGCCAGTAGTAATTTGGGGGCTGGGGAGACCCAGTACTTC. This translates into CASSNLGAGETQYF.

In this sample, this clonotype turned up many times. The chain recombines TRBV10-3 with TRBJ2-7, with a weak D call TRBD2 (6 bases). The length of the CDR3 is 14 residues. Trimming cost V 4 bases and J 3 bases, with 13 bases left between them. In germline, CDR1 is ENHRY, CDR2 SYGVKD. The CDR3 sequence: CAISAGGGLYEQYF. CDR3 nucleotide sequence: TGTGCCATCAGTGCCGGGGGAGGTCTCTACGAGCAGTACTTC.

The chain carries TRBV10-3 and TRBJ1-5; D not resolved. Looked up from germline, CDR1 is ENHRY and CDR2 is SYGVKD. V was clipped by 0 bases and J by 2 bases, with 5 bases between them. The CDR3 consists of 14 residues. Written as DNA, the CDR3 is TGTGCCATCAGTGAGTCTGAGGGCAATCAGCCCCAGCATTTT. Protein product: CAISESEGNQPQHF.

This clonotype was found many times. The chain has TRBV7-2 and TRBJ2-7, with 12 nucleotides matching TRBD1. Trimming cost V 6 bases and J 7 bases; bases outside gene matches: 7. The CDR3 is 14 residues long. CDR1 and CDR2 (germline): SGHTA, FQGNSA. The CDR3 is CASSSGQGAGEQYF. DNA of the CDR3: TGTGCCAGCAGTTCGGGACAGGGGGCAGGGGAGCAGTACTTC.

The sample holds many counts of this clonotype. This chain connects TRBV6-2 or TRBV6-3 to TRBJ1-1, with D perhaps TRBD1 (6 bases). Germline V gene lookup returns CDR1 MNHEY and CDR2 SVGEGT. V shed 7 bases and J shed 4 bases, with 13 bases lying between them. There are 13 residues in the CDR3. DNA for the CDR3: TGTGCCAGCAACGTCGGAGGGGGCACTGAAGCTTTCTTT. Protein: CASNVGGGTEAFF.

This clonotype was seen more than once but under ten times. The chain carries TRBV2 and TRBJ2-2; 10 bases agree with TRBD2. This CDR3 comprises 18 residues. The V gene end was trimmed by 2 bases and the J gene end by 4 bases; junction bases not matched to a gene: 10. CDR1 is SNHLY, CDR2 FYNNEI, per germline. CDR3 coding DNA: TGTGCCAGCAGTGAATCTAGCGGGAGCCTCCTAAGCACCGGGGAGCTGTTTTTT. This sequence encodes CASSESSGSLLSTGELFF.

Regarding this clonotype: A read error may produce the germline difference seen at one junction end. This chain connects TRBV5-4 to TRBJ1-6; no clear D. This CDR3 contains 20 residues. Germline loops: CDR1 SGHNT, CDR2 YYREEE (reference sequence). Here the CDR3 DNA reads TGCGCCAGCAGCCAAGATAGCCCCACACACCGGGGTAACTATAATTCACCCCTCCACTTT. This encodes CASSQDSPTHRGNYNSPLHF.

The V gene is TRBV29-1, the J gene TRBJ1-2; TRBD1 might be the D (5 bases). V dropped 3 bases and J dropped 8 bases, with 16 bases sitting between them. Per the germline V gene, CDR1 is SQVTM and CDR2 is ANQGSEA. The CDR3 has 13 residues. The CDR3 bases are TGCAGCGTTGAGGTCGGGACCGCCAGGGGCTACACCTTC. This codes for CSVEVGTARGYTF.

This clonotype was counted at least ten times. This CDR3 reads CATGTVSGPQHF. CDR3 nucleotide sequence: TGTGCCACCGGGACAGTTTCTGGGCCCCAGCATTTT. The V gene is TRBV10-3, the J gene TRBJ1-5; the match to TRBD1 covers 7 bases. CDR3 length: 12 residues. Germline CDR1 ENHRY, CDR2 SYGVKD. Trimming removed 10 bases from V and 9 bases from J; junction bases left unmatched: 9.

The chain has TRBV24-1 and TRBJ2-2, with a weak D call TRBD2 (5 bases). This CDR3 region has 14 residues. The V gene's germline CDR1 is KGHDR and CDR2 SFDVKD. Trimming removed 11 bases at V and 6 bases at J, with 18 bases between. CDR3 nucleotide sequence: TGTGCCAGCTCACCACCGAGGGTATCCGGGGAGCTGTTTTTT. This sequence encodes CASSPPRVSGELFF.

The chain is built from TRBV18 and TRBJ2-7, with 12 bases lining up with TRBD2. V dropped 1 base and J dropped 4; count of bases not matched to a gene: 5. Per germline, CDR1 KGHSH and CDR2 LQKENI. This CDR3 has 16 amino acids. The CDR3 here is CASSPRLAGVEYEQYF. DNA of the CDR3: TGTGCCAGCTCACCACGACTAGCGGGAGTCGAGTACGAGCAGTACTTC.

V usage is TRBV20-1 and J usage is TRBJ2-6; the D is unclear. Germline V lookup: CDR1 DFQATT, CDR2 SNEGSKA (reference sequence). The length of the CDR3 is 12 residues. V was clipped by 3 bases and J by 4 bases, with 4 bases between them. The CDR3 reads CSASLGANVLTF. CDR3 nucleotides: TGCAGTGCTAGTCTGGGGGCCAACGTCCTGACTTTC.